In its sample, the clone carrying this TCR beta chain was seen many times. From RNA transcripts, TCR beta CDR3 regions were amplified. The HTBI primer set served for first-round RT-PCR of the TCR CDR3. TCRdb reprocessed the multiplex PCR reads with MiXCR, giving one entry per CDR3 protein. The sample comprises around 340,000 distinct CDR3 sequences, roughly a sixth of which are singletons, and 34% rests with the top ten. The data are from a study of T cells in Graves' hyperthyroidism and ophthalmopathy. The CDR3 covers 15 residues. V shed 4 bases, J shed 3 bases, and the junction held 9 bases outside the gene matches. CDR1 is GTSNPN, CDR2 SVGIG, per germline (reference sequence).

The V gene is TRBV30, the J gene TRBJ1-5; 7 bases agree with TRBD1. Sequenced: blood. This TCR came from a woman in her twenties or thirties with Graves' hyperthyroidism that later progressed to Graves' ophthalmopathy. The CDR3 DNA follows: TGTGCCTGGAATGAACAGGGGCGTCTCAATCAGCCCCAGCATTTT. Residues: CAWNEQGRLNQPQHF.